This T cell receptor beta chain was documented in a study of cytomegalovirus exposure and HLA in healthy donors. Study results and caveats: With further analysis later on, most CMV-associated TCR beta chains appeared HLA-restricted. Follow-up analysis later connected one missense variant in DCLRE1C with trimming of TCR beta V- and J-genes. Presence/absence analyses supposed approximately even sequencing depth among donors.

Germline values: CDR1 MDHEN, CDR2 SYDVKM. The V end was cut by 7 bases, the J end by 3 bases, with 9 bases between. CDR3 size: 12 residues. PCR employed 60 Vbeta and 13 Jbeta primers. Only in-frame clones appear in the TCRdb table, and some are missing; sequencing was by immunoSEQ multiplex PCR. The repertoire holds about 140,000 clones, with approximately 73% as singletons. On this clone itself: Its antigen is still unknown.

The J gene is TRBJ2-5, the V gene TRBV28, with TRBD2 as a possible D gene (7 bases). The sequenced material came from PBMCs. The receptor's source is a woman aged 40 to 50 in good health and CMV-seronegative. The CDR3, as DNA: TGTGCCAGCACGGGGGGCAAAGAGACCCAGTACTTC. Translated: CASTGGKETQYF.